This TCR beta chain is drawn from a study of response to subunit inactivated influenza vaccine. This clonotype was seen only a few times. Its antigen remains unidentified. From the RT-PCR reads, TCRdb called clonotypes with MiXCR, one entry per CDR3 protein. This table has hundreds of thousands of distinct CDR3 sequences, approximately 7.6% appearing once. CDR1 SGHVS and CDR2 FQNEAQ come from the germline V gene. J was trimmed by 2 bases and V by 3 bases; bases with no gene match: 8. This CDR3 is 16 amino acids long. The study's findings and limits: Few new T cells, the authors suggested, are recruited by each seasonal influenza vaccination.

The sequences come from PBMCs from blood, collected roughly 24 months after vaccination. The TCR was taken from a man aged 50 to 75 who received an inactivated influenza vaccine. This chain links TRBV7-8 with TRBJ2-7; 9 nucleotides match TRBD2. This CDR3 is CASSFSSGELAYEQYF. In nucleotides, the CDR3 is TGTGCCAGCAGCTTTTCTAGCGGGGAGTTAGCCTACGAGCAGTACTTC. The variable domain in full, with the rest retrieved from reference TRBV7-8 and TRBJ2-7, is GAGVSQSPRYKVAKRGQDVALRCDPISGHVSLFWYQQALGQGPEFLTYFQNEAQLDKSGLPSDRFFAERPEGSVSTLKIQRTQQEDSAVYLCASSFSSGELAYEQYFGPGTRLTVT.